The entry that follows covers one T cell receptor (beta chain) sequence. This sample was included in a study of blood T cell repertoires in COVID-19. Across the whole study: PBMCs, B-cell-depleted T cells, or T cells were the source of the cDNA or gDNA that made up the material.

The assay was immunoSEQ multiplex PCR, and TCRdb's table has in-frame clones only and misses some. This table has around 130,000 clones, approximately 84% appearing once. CDR3 size: 12 residues. Per germline, CDR1 SGHNT and CDR2 YYREEE (reference sequence). V lost 10 bases to trimming and J lost 2 bases, with 12 bases between them. The TCR sequence derives from a woman aged 25 to 39 who had recovered from COVID-19. Specimen: peripheral blood. V usage is TRBV5-4 and J usage is TRBJ1-2; unclear D gene. The CDR3 loop reads CAVLGGNYGYTF. In DNA, the CDR3 is TGTGCCGTACTGGGCGGGAACTATGGCTACACCTTC.